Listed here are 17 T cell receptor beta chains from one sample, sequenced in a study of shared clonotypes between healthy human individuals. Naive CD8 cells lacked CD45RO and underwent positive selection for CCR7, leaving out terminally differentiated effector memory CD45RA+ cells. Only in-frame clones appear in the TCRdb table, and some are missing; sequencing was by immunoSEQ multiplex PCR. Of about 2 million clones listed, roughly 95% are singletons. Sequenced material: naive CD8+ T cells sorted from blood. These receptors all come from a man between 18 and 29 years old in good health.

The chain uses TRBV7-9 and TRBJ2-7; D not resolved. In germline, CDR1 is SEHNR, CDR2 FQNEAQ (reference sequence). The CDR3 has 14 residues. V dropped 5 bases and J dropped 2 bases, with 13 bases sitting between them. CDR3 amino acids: CASSRVGGTYEQYF. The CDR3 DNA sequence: TGTGCCAGCAGCCGAGTGGGTGGAACCTACGAGCAGTACTTC.

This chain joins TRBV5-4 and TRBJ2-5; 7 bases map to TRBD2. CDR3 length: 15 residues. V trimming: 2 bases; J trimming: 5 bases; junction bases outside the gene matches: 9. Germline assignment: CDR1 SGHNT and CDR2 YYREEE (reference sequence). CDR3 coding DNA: TGTGCCAGCAGCTTTACACTAGCGCCTTGGGAGACCCAGTACTTC. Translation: CASSFTLAPWETQYF.

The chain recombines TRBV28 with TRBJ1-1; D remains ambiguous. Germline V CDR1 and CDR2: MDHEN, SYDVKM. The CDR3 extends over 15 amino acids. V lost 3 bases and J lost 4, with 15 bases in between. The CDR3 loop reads CASSFGSNVGTEAFF. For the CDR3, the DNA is TGTGCCAGCAGTTTTGGGAGTAACGTCGGCACTGAAGCTTTCTTT.

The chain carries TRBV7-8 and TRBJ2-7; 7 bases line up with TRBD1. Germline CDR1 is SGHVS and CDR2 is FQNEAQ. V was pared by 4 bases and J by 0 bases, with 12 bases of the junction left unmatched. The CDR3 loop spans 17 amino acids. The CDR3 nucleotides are TGTGCCAGCAGCTCGTACCTTGAAGGGGGCCTCTCCTACGAGCAGTACTTC. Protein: CASSSYLEGGLSYEQYF.

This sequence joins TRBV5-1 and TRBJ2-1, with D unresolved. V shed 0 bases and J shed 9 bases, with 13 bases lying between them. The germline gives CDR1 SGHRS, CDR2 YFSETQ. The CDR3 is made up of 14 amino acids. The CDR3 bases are TGCGCCAGCAGCTTGGGCAGGCTCTCAGGTGAGCAGTTCTTC. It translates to CASSLGRLSGEQFF.

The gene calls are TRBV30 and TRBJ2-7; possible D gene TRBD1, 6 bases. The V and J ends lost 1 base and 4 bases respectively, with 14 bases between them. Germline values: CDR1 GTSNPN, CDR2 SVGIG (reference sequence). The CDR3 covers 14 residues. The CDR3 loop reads CAWSEGTGFYEQYF. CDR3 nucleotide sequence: TGTGCCTGGAGTGAAGGTACAGGGTTTTACGAGCAGTACTTC.

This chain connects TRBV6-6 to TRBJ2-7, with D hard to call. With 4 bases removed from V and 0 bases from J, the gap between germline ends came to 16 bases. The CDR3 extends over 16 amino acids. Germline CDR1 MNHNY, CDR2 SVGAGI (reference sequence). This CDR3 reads CASSSAVTLPSYEQYF. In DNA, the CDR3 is TGTGCCAGCAGTTCCGCCGTGACCCTACCCTCCTACGAGCAGTACTTC.

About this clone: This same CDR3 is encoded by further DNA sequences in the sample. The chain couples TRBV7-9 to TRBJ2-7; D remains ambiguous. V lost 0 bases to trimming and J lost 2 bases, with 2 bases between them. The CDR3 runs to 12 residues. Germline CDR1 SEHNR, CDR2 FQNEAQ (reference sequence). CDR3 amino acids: CASSLAPYEQYF. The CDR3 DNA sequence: TGTGCCAGCAGCTTAGCGCCCTACGAGCAGTACTTC. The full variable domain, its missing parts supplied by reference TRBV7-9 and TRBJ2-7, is DTGVSQNPRHKITKRGQNVTFRCDPISEHNRLYWYRQTLGQGPEFLTYFQNEAQLEKSRLLSDRFSAERPKGSFSTLEIQRTEQGDSAMYLCASSLAPYEQYFGPGTRLTVT.

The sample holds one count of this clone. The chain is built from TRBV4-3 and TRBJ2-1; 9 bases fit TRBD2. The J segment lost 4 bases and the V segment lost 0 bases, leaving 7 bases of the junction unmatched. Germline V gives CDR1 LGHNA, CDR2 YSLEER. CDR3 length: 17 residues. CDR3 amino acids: CASSQEVTSGYYNEQFF. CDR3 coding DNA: TGCGCCAGCAGCCAAGAGGTCACTAGCGGGTATTACAATGAGCAGTTCTTC.

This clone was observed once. CDR3 amino acids: CASSSSNKDRPYEQYF. The CDR3, as DNA: TGTGCCAGCAGCTCATCAAACAAGGACAGACCCTACGAGCAGTACTTC. The chain links TRBV7-9 to TRBJ2-7; TRBD1 might be the D (6 bases). V dropped 4 bases and J dropped 2 bases, with 18 bases sitting between them. CDR3 length: 16 residues. Germline CDR1 SEHNR, CDR2 FQNEAQ (reference sequence).

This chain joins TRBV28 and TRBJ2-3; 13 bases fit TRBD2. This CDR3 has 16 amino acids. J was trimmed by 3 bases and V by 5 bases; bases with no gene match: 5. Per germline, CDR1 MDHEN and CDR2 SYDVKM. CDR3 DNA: TGTGCCAGCAGTGGGACTAGCGGGATAGGGACAGATACGCAGTATTTT. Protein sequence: CASSGTSGIGTDTQYF.

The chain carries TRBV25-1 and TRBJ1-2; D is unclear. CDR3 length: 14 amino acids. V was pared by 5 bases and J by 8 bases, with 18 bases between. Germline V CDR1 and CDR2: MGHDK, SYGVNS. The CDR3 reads CASSTESQYAGYTF. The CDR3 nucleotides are TGTGCCAGCAGTACCGAGAGTCAGTATGCGGGCTACACCTTC.

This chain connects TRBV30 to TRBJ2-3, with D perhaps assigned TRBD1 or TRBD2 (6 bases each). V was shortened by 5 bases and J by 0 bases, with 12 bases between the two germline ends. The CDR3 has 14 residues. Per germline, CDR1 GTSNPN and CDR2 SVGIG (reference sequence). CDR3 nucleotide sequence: TGTGCCTGGGGGAGGACAGCCAGCACAGATACGCAGTATTTT. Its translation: CAWGRTASTDTQYF. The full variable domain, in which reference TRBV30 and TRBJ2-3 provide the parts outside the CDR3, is SQTIHQWPATLVQPVGSPLSLECTVEGTSNPNLYWYRQAAGRGLQLLFYSVGIGQISSEVPQNLSASRPQDRQFILSSKKLLLSDSGFYLCAWGRTASTDTQYFGPGTRLTVL.

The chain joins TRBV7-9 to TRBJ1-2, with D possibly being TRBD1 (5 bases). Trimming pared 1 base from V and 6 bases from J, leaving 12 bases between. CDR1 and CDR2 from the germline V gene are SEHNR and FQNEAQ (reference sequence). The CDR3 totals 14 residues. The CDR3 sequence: CASSLGVRVDGYTF. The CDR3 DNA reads TGTGCCAGCAGCTTAGGGGTCAGGGTTGATGGCTACACCTTC.

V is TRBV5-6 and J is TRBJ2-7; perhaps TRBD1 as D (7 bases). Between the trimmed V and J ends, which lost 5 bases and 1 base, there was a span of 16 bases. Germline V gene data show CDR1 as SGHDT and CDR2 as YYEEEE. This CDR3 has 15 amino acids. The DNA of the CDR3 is TGTGCCAGCAGTTGGCGGAGGGGGCCTTCCTACGAGCAGTACTTC. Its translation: CASSWRRGPSYEQYF. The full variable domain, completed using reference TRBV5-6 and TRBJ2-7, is DAGVTQSPTHLIKTRGQQVTLRCSPKSGHDTVSWYQQALGQGPQFIFQYYEEEERQRGNFPDRFSGHQFPNYSSELNVNALLLGDSALYLCASSWRRGPSYEQYFGPGTRLTVT.

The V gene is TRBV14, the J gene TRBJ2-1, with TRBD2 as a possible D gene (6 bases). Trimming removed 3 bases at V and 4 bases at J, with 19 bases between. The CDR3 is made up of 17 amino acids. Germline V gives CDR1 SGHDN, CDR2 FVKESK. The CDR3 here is CASSQDGTPFWYNEQFF. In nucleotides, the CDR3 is TGTGCCAGCAGCCAGGACGGGACTCCGTTCTGGTACAATGAGCAGTTCTTC.

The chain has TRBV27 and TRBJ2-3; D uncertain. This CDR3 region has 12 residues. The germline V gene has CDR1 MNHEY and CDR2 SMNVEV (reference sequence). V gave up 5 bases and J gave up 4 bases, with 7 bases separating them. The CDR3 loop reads CASSPRPDTQYF. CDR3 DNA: TGTGCCAGCAGTCCCCGGCCAGATACGCAGTATTTT.